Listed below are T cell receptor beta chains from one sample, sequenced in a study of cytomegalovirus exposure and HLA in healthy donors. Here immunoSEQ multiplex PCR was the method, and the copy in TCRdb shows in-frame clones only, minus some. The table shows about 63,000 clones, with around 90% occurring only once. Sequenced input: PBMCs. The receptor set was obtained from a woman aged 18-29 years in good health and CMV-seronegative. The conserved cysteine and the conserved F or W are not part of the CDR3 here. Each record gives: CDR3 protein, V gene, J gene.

ASSPDRGGNTIY,TRBV5-1,TRBJ1-3
ASSYESGEQF,TRBV6-5,TRBJ2-1
ASSWGTSGGRREQF,TRBV6-5,TRBJ2-1
ATRSGGTPPYEQY,TRBV2,TRBJ2-7
ASSLGSGGRSTGELF,TRBV7-9,TRBJ2-2
ASSLVSREGADTQY,TRBV5-4,TRBJ2-3
SVDQGNTGELF,TRBV29-1,TRBJ2-2
AISESTGLALEQF,TRBV10-3,TRBJ2-1
ASSLGTASGNTIY,TRBV28,TRBJ1-3
ASSPGPNQPQH,TRBV5-1,TRBJ1-5
ASSAKEQY,TRBV18,TRBJ2-7
ASSFRGLAGETQY,TRBV7-2,TRBJ2-5
ASSYLDRGRSGYT,TRBV6-5,TRBJ1-2
AWSPDRGFNQPQH,TRBV30,TRBJ1-5
ASSLGVPPGELF,TRBV5-1,TRBJ2-2
ASIDRGNEQF,TRBV6-5,TRBJ2-1
ASTWDRGSYNEQF,TRBV7-8,TRBJ2-1
ASSPRNTEAF,TRBV9,TRBJ1-1
ASSLLGSSGNTIY,TRBV28,TRBJ1-3
SAIYATEAF,TRBV29-1,TRBJ1-1
ASSYRPAMDRNYGYT,TRBV28,TRBJ1-2
ASSEGLAGLWDTGELF,TRBV10-2,TRBJ2-2
ASSEGGSSSYEQY,TRBV2,TRBJ2-7
ASRRDRVSTDTEAF,TRBV11-2,TRBJ1-1
ASSLAANGGYT,TRBV6-5,TRBJ1-2
ASSTTGGTGELF,TRBV6-6,TRBJ2-2
ASSRTGRSQPQH,TRBV6-6,TRBJ1-5
ASSDPPGSNQPQH,TRBV6-6,TRBJ1-5
ASSPAYREPTDTQY,TRBV28,TRBJ2-3
AFSGTDSSYEQY,TRBV10-3,TRBJ2-7
ASSIRTGKANYGYT,TRBV28,TRBJ1-2
ASSFIRPSRLYEQY,TRBV11-3,TRBJ2-7
ASSERGGLATYEQY,TRBV6-1,TRBJ2-7
ASSDASLGYGYT,TRBV2,TRBJ1-2
ASSFGGNSYEQY,TRBV7-8,TRBJ2-7
ASSPGTGGSQPQH,TRBV27,TRBJ1-5
ASSPAIVQGASYGYT,TRBV18,TRBJ1-2
ASSLSRAGAYNSPLH,TRBV27,TRBJ1-6
ASSIGGGFYEQY,TRBV19,TRBJ2-7
ASSNREPYYGYT,TRBV6-5,TRBJ1-2
ASSAIRPSGGPSTDTQY,TRBV27,TRBJ2-3
ASSRGGSSYEQY,TRBV6-5,TRBJ2-7
ASSALQGYGYT,TRBV6-4,TRBJ1-2